One and the same sample provided the 15 T cell receptor beta chains below, sequenced in a study of shared clonotypes between healthy human individuals. Some clones are missing from TCRdb's copy, which holds only in-frame ones; the method was immunoSEQ multiplex PCR. The profile shows fewer than 3 million clones, around 93% of them singletons. Material: naive CD4+ T cells from PBMCs. The subset is: CD45RA+ positively selected. These receptors were taken from a man between 18 and 35 years old in good health. Some clones in this sample may be carry-over from other donors' samples.

The CDR3 protein is CAWKAGGTKNIQYF. The DNA for the CDR3 is TGTGCCTGGAAGGCCGGGGGGACCAAAAACATTCAGTACTTC. This chain joins TRBV30 and TRBJ2-4; 7 bases fit TRBD2. Germline CDR1 reads GTSNPN; CDR2 reads SVGIG (reference sequence). CDR3 length: 14 residues. Trimming removed 4 bases from V and 2 bases from J; junction bases left unmatched: 5.

Turning to this clone: Different DNA sequences within this sample yield the same CDR3. V is TRBV9 and J is TRBJ2-1; 8 bases are shared with TRBD2. CDR1 and CDR2 (germline): SGDLS, YYNGEE. This CDR3 has 15 amino acids. The ends lost 1 base at V and 4 bases at J; junction bases unmatched: 4. CDR3 in amino acids: CASSVLSGSYNEQFF. The DNA for the CDR3 is TGTGCCAGCAGCGTATTGAGCGGGAGTTACAATGAGCAGTTCTTC. The full variable domain, with the rest looked up from reference TRBV9 and TRBJ2-1, is DSGVTQTPKHLITATGQRVTLRCSPRSGDLSVYWYQQSLDQGLQFLIQYYNGEERAKGNILERFSAQQFPDLHSELNLSSLELGDSALYFCASSVLSGSYNEQFFGPGTRLTVL.

This chain links TRBV28 with TRBJ1-1, with unresolved D. Germline lookup yields CDR1 MDHEN and CDR2 SYDVKM. The CDR3 has 13 amino acids. Trimming shortened V by 5 bases and J by 4 bases, and 11 bases separated the two germline ends. The CDR3 bases are TGTGCCAGCAGTACGGGCAGAGGCACTGAAGCTTTCTTT. This translates into CASSTGRGTEAFF.

This chain links TRBV6-5 with TRBJ1-4; no firm D call. V gave up 8 bases and J gave up 0 bases, with 16 bases separating them. In germline, CDR1 is MNHEY, CDR2 SVGAGI. The CDR3 loop spans 16 amino acids. CDR3 coding DNA: TGTGCCAGCGGTTCCGCAAGGACCTCAACTAATGAAAAACTGTTTTTT. Translation: CASGSARTSTNEKLFF.

The genes are TRBV7-2 and TRBJ2-1; D perhaps matches TRBD1 (5 bases). V lost 5 bases and J lost 4, with 15 bases in between. Germline loops: CDR1 SGHTA, CDR2 FQGNSA. The CDR3 totals 15 residues. The CDR3 nucleotides are TGTGCCAGCAGCGCTGGGCGGACACTGTACAATGAGCAGTTCTTC. Translated, it gives CASSAGRTLYNEQFF.

V is TRBV7-2 and J is TRBJ2-1, with 15 bases lining up with TRBD2. The J segment lost 7 bases and the V segment lost 1 base, leaving 8 bases of the junction unmatched. This CDR3 contains 18 residues. From germline, CDR1 is SGHTA and CDR2 FQGNSA. The CDR3 DNA reads TGTGCCAGCAGCTTAGGTGAGGGACTAGCGGGAGGAGAGAATGAGCAGTTCTTC. As protein: CASSLGEGLAGGENEQFF.

The chain uses TRBV4-1 and TRBJ2-5; TRBD2 agrees at 7 bases. Germline-derived CDR1 and CDR2 are MGHRA and YSYEKL. Trimming at V came to 4 bases and at J to 1 base, leaving 12 bases not matched to a gene. The CDR3 is 17 residues long. CDR3 nucleotides: TGCGCCAGCAGCCCCCAGGGAAGCGGGATACCCCAAGAGACCCAGTACTTC. Translation: CASSPQGSGIPQETQYF.

The V and J genes are TRBV2 and TRBJ1-3, with a possible D match to TRBD1 (5 bases). The V and J ends lost 5 bases and 4 bases respectively, with 15 bases between them. Germline V gene lookup returns CDR1 SNHLY and CDR2 FYNNEI. CDR3 length: 15 residues. The CDR3: CASSLQGLDGNTIYF. For the CDR3, the DNA is TGTGCCAGCAGTCTTCAGGGCTTAGACGGAAACACCATATATTTT.

V is TRBV19 and J is TRBJ1-2; D uncertain. Germline CDR1 is LNHDA and CDR2 is SQIVND (reference sequence). V lost 2 bases and J lost 1, with 14 bases in between. The length of the CDR3 is 16 residues. DNA of the CDR3: TGTGCCAGTAGTATAAGAGCACGAAACCTTAACTATGGCTACACCTTC. Its translation is CASSIRARNLNYGYTF.

The chain uses TRBV4-1 and TRBJ2-5, with TRBD2 matching 7 bases. V gave up 0 bases and J gave up 4 bases; unmatched junction bases: 17. The germline V gene has CDR1 MGHRA and CDR2 YSYEKL. This CDR3 is 19 amino acids long. The CDR3 DNA follows: TGCGCCAGCAGCCAAGATCGATACTCCCAACTAGCGATTCTAGAGACCCAGTACTTC. As protein: CASSQDRYSQLAILETQYF.

The gene calls are TRBV28 and TRBJ1-4; tentatively, D is TRBD1 (5 bases). This CDR3 spans 19 amino acids. Per germline, CDR1 MDHEN and CDR2 SYDVKM. The V end lost 5 bases, the J end lost 2 bases, and 24 bases lay between the germline ends. The CDR3 spells CASSPEGLNKVRTNEKLFF. CDR3 DNA sequence: TGTGCCAGCAGTCCGGAGGGACTTAATAAAGTCCGGACTAATGAAAAACTGTTTTTT.

The count of this clone is one. The chain recombines TRBV28 with TRBJ1-1; no reliable D call. Trimming shortened V by 3 bases and J by 12 bases, and 11 bases separated the two germline ends. The length of the CDR3 is 11 residues. CDR1 is MDHEN, CDR2 SYDVKM, per germline. The CDR3 region is CASSLWGLTFF. The CDR3 DNA is TGTGCCAGCAGTTTGTGGGGATTAACTTTCTTT.

V usage is TRBV15 and J usage is TRBJ2-3, with a weak D call TRBD2 (7 bases). V was trimmed by 1 base and J by 5 bases, leaving 13 bases between them. The CDR3 sequence is 15 residues long. Germline values: CDR1 LNHNV, CDR2 YYDKDF (reference sequence). CDR3 nucleotide sequence: TGTGCCACCAGCAGAGGGGGGGGCGGGGAAGATACGCAGTATTTT. This codes for CATSRGGGGEDTQYF.

This clone appeared a single time. The chain couples TRBV7-9 to TRBJ2-5; D is possibly TRBD1 or TRBD2 (5 bases each). Germline CDR1 SEHNR, CDR2 FQNEAQ (reference sequence). Trimming stripped 5 bases from V and 2 bases from J, with 15 bases between. This CDR3 has 15 amino acids. This CDR3 is CASSQRQSGQETQYF. The CDR3 region has the DNA TGTGCCAGCAGCCAGCGACAGTCGGGGCAAGAGACCCAGTACTTC.

This sequence joins TRBV25-1 and TRBJ2-2; 11 nucleotides align to TRBD2. Trimming cost V 3 bases and J 7 bases; bases outside gene matches: 4. Per germline, CDR1 MGHDK and CDR2 SYGVNS. This CDR3 comprises 15 residues. The CDR3 loop is CASSDSGRAHGELFF. CDR3 nucleotide sequence: TGTGCCAGCAGTGATAGCGGGAGGGCCCACGGGGAGCTGTTTTTT. Looking up the rest from reference TRBV25-1 and TRBJ2-2 gives the full variable domain: EADIYQTPRYLVIGTGKKITLECSQTMGHDKMYWYQQDPGMELHLIHYSYGVNSTEKGDLSSESTVSRIRTEHFPLTLESARPSHTSQYLCASSDSGRAHGELFFGEGSRLTVL.